One sample yielded the 32 T cell receptor beta chains listed below, sequenced in a study of shared clonotypes between healthy human individuals. CD8 cells classed as naive were CD45RO-negative and positively selected for CCR7, excluding terminally differentiated effector memory CD45RA+ cells. Method: immunoSEQ multiplex PCR; TCRdb's copy keeps in-frame clones and lacks some. The sample has a few hundred thousand clones, just under 97% seen once. The sample was naive CD8+ T cells sorted from blood. Source of these receptors: a woman under 40 in good health.

The J gene is TRBJ2-3, the V gene TRBV2; D may be TRBD1 or TRBD2 (5 bases each). The CDR3 has 16 residues. V lost 5 bases, J lost 2 bases, and 17 bases lay in between. The germline CDR1 and CDR2 sequences are SNHLY and FYNNEI. The CDR3 bases are TGTGCCAGCAGTCGACCACGGGACCACCCCACAGATACGCAGTATTTT. Amino acid sequence: CASSRPRDHPTDTQYF.

The rearrangement joins TRBV28 to TRBJ2-7, with D unclear. Germline values: CDR1 MDHEN, CDR2 SYDVKM. The CDR3 extends over 12 amino acids. Trimming left V 6 bases short and J 3 bases short, with 9 bases between. CDR3 in DNA: TGTGCCAGCAGACCGGACGGCTACGAGCAGTACTTC. It encodes CASRPDGYEQYF.

V gene TRBV28 combines with J gene TRBJ2-7, with D possibly TRBD2 on 7 matching bases. Germline CDR1 is MDHEN and CDR2 is SYDVKM. The CDR3 extends over 15 amino acids. V lost 7 bases and J 0 bases, leaving 16 bases between the germline ends. CDR3 sequence reads: CASTPRGGSSYEQYF. CDR3 bases: TGTGCCAGCACCCCGAGGGGGGGTAGCTCCTACGAGCAGTACTTC.

In its sample, this clone was seen once. V is TRBV5-1 and J is TRBJ1-4, with no clear D. The germline gives CDR1 SGHRS, CDR2 YFSETQ. This CDR3 has 14 amino acids. Between the trimmed V and J ends, which lost 0 bases and 6 bases, there was a span of 9 bases. The CDR3 loop reads CASSLGGFDEKLFF. CDR3 nucleotides: TGCGCCAGCAGCTTGGGGGGTTTCGATGAAAAACTGTTTTTT.

This clone occurred once. This chain links TRBV7-9 with TRBJ2-3; D could derive from TRBD1 or TRBD2 (5 bases each). V was cut by 4 bases and J by 4 bases, with 15 bases left in between. Germline V gene lookup returns CDR1 SEHNR and CDR2 FQNEAQ (reference sequence). The CDR3 spans 15 residues. CDR3 DNA: TGTGCCAGCAGCTCCAGCGTGTTGGGGGCAGATACGCAGTATTTT. Translation gives CASSSSVLGADTQYF.

The genes are TRBV27 and TRBJ1-5; the match to TRBD1 covers 10 bases. CDR1 is MNHEY, CDR2 SMNVEV, per germline (reference sequence). CDR3 length: 16 amino acids. The V gene end was trimmed by 5 bases and the J gene end by 6 bases; junction bases not matched to a gene: 10. The CDR3: CASSPNDRGRSQPQHF. The CDR3 bases are TGTGCCAGCAGTCCGAACGACAGGGGGCGCAGTCAGCCCCAGCATTTT.

In its sample, this clone was seen once. The V call is TRBV5-8, the J call TRBJ2-7; tentative D call: TRBD1 (6 bases). The V and J ends lost 0 bases and 5 bases respectively, with 18 bases between them. The CDR3 contains 16 residues. The V gene's germline CDR1 is SGHTS and CDR2 YDEGEE. The CDR3 nucleotides read TGTGCCAGCAGCTTGGCCTGGGGGCTCGCTCACGACGAGCAGTACTTC. Translating gives CASSLAWGLAHDEQYF.

The chain couples TRBV28 to TRBJ2-5; D possibly matches TRBD1 or TRBD2 (6 bases each). Trimming cost V 3 bases and J 4 bases, with 15 bases left between them. CDR1 MDHEN and CDR2 SYDVKM come from the germline V gene. This CDR3 has 15 residues. The CDR3 DNA reads TGTGCCAGCAGTTTGCTAGAGGAGGGGGGAGAGACCCAGTACTTC. Translation gives CASSLLEEGGETQYF. The variable domain in full, with the rest retrieved from reference TRBV28 and TRBJ2-5, is DVKVTQSSRYLVKRTGEKVFLECVQDMDHENMFWYRQDPGLGLRLIYFSYDVKMKEKGDIPEGYSVSREKKERFSLILESASTNQTSMYLCASSLLEEGGETQYFGPGTRLLVL.

The V gene is TRBV5-4, the J gene TRBJ2-7, with a weak D call TRBD2 (6 bases). The CDR3 sequence is 12 residues long. The germline V gene has CDR1 SGHNT and CDR2 YYREEE (reference sequence). Trimming cost V 0 bases and J 7 bases, with 8 bases left between them. DNA of the CDR3: TGTGCCAGCAGCTTGGAGGAGGGTGAGCAGTACTTC. Its protein product is CASSLEEGEQYF. Full variable domain (missing parts from reference TRBV5-4 and TRBJ2-7): ETGVTQSPTHLIKTRGQQVTLRCSSQSGHNTVSWYQQALGQGPQFIFQYYREEENGRGNFPPRFSGLQFPNYSSELNVNALELDDSALYLCASSLEEGEQYFGPGTRLTVT.

This chain links TRBV28 with TRBJ2-5; 8 bases fit TRBD2. The end of the DNA is better explained by TRBJ2-7, so the J call may be wrong. This CDR3 is built from 15 residues. CDR1 is MDHEN and CDR2 is SYDVKM in the germline V gene. This CDR3 is CASSPLPGGQVEQYF. DNA for the CDR3: TGTGCCAGCAGTCCGCTCCCGGGAGGGCAGGTCGAGCAGTACTTC.

V gene TRBV27 combines with J gene TRBJ2-7, with D possibly matching TRBD1 (5 bases). From germline, CDR1 is MNHEY and CDR2 SMNVEV (reference sequence). Trimming took off 0 bases at V and 4 bases at J, with 10 bases between the two ends. The CDR3 runs to 14 residues. The DNA of the CDR3 is TGTGCCAGCAGTTTATCGATGGGGCGTTACGAGCAGTACTTC. Protein sequence: CASSLSMGRYEQYF.

The V and J genes are TRBV7-9 and TRBJ1-4; 7 bases are a match to TRBD1. Trimming cost V 5 bases and J 5 bases; bases outside gene matches: 8. The CDR3 covers 15 residues. Germline CDR1 reads SEHNR; CDR2 reads FQNEAQ (reference sequence). The CDR3 sequence: CASSPRDSRNEKLFF. In nucleotides, the CDR3 is TGTGCCAGCAGCCCAAGGGACAGTCGAAATGAAAAACTGTTTTTT.

The CDR3 reads CASSLALASGDPYEQYF. The CDR3 nucleotides are TGTGCCAGCAGCTTAGCCCTCGCTAGCGGAGACCCCTACGAGCAGTACTTC. The chain recombines TRBV7-8 with TRBJ2-7; TRBD2 agrees at 7 bases. Germline values: CDR1 SGHVS, CDR2 FQNEAQ. V was clipped by 0 bases and J by 2 bases; unmatched bases: 10. This CDR3 comprises 17 residues.

This clone showed up just once. V and J are TRBV6-5 and TRBJ1-2; D call uncertain. V was pared by 0 bases and J by 4 bases, with 12 bases between. The CDR3 contains 15 residues. Germline lookup yields CDR1 MNHEY and CDR2 SVGAGI. CDR3 nucleotides: TGTGCCAGCAGTTACTCAAATACAGCAAGCTATGGCTACACCTTC. It encodes CASSYSNTASYGYTF.

DNA for the CDR3: TGTGCCAGCAGCTCCAAATGGGCGGACAGGGGGCCCGAGACCCAGTACTTC. It translates to CASSSKWADRGPETQYF. This chain uses TRBV13 with TRBJ2-5; 11 bases agree with TRBD1. Germline CDR1 reads PRHDT; CDR2 reads FYEKMQ (reference sequence). Trimming cost V 4 bases and J 5 bases; bases outside gene matches: 12. The CDR3 is 17 residues long. Together with reference TRBV13 and TRBJ2-5, the CDR3 gives the full variable domain: AAGVIQSPRHLIKEKRETATLKCYPIPRHDTVYWYQQGPGQDPQFLISFYEKMQSDKGSIPDRFSAQQFSDYHSELNMSSLELGDSALYFCASSSKWADRGPETQYFGPGTRLLVL.

The genes are TRBV10-3 and TRBJ2-2; D is undetermined. The V gene's germline CDR1 is ENHRY and CDR2 SYGVKD. Trimming removed 3 bases from V and 4 bases from J, with 15 bases in between. This CDR3 is built from 16 residues. The chain's CDR3 is CAISDSLVSVTGELFF. DNA for the CDR3: TGTGCCATCAGTGATTCCCTGGTCAGCGTCACCGGGGAGCTGTTTTTT.

V gene TRBV5-4 combines with J gene TRBJ2-1, with unresolved D. This CDR3 is built from 12 residues. V was trimmed by 6 bases and J by 1 base, leaving 5 bases between them. CDR1 and CDR2 from the germline V gene are SGHNT and YYREEE (reference sequence). As DNA, the CDR3 is TGTGCCAGCATCGGATCCTACAATGAGCAGTTCTTC. This gives the protein CASIGSYNEQFF.

The chain couples TRBV28 to TRBJ1-5; D remains ambiguous. This CDR3 region has 11 residues. The V end lost 7 bases, the J end lost 5 bases, and 6 bases lay between the germline ends. Looked up from germline, CDR1 is MDHEN and CDR2 is SYDVKM. CDR3 region: CASTSDQPQHF. The CDR3, as DNA: TGTGCCAGCACTTCCGATCAGCCCCAGCATTTT.

The chain couples TRBV7-2 to TRBJ1-5; D might be TRBD1 (5 bases). Germline V CDR1 and CDR2: SGHTA, FQGNSA. V shed 3 bases and J shed 3 bases, with 12 bases lying between them. The CDR3 runs to 15 residues. The CDR3 coding sequence is TGTGCCAGCAGCTTCCTCCAGGGAGACAATCAGCCCCAGCATTTT. Translating gives CASSFLQGDNQPQHF.

The chain is built from TRBV7-8 and TRBJ2-3; 16 nucleotides line up with TRBD2. The CDR3 covers 19 residues. CDR1 and CDR2 from the germline V gene are SGHVS and FQNEAQ. The V segment lost 3 bases and the J segment 0 bases; nucleotides outside the gene matches: 6. CDR3 bases: TGTGCCAGCAGCTTGCCCGGGACTAGCGGGAGGGATAGCACAGATACGCAGTATTTT. Translated: CASSLPGTSGRDSTDTQYF. Combining the CDR3 with reference TRBV7-8 and TRBJ2-3 gives the whole variable domain GAGVSQSPRYKVAKRGQDVALRCDPISGHVSLFWYQQALGQGPEFLTYFQNEAQLDKSGLPSDRFFAERPEGSVSTLKIQRTQQEDSAVYLCASSLPGTSGRDSTDTQYFGPGTRLTVL.

The chain carries TRBV28 and TRBJ2-7; D gene unclear. Trimming took 3 bases from V and 2 from J, leaving 14 bases between them. CDR3 length: 15 residues. Germline loops: CDR1 MDHEN, CDR2 SYDVKM. The CDR3 bases are TGTGCCAGCAGTTTGGGCAGGATCATCACCTACGAGCAGTACTTC. Translated: CASSLGRIITYEQYF.

This sequence joins TRBV4-1 and TRBJ2-1; possible D gene TRBD2, 6 bases. V was clipped by 6 bases and J by 0 bases, with 9 bases between them. Germline CDR1 MGHRA, CDR2 YSYEKL. The CDR3 length is 14 residues. The CDR3 sequence: CASRTGSSYNEQFF. The CDR3 DNA follows: TGCGCCAGCAGGACCGGGAGCTCCTACAATGAGCAGTTCTTC.

A single count supports this clone. The gene calls are TRBV7-7 and TRBJ1-3, with 10 bases identical to TRBD1. The CDR3 contains 15 residues. Looked up from germline, CDR1 is SSHAT and CDR2 is FNYEAQ (reference sequence). The J segment lost 4 bases and the V segment lost 3 bases, leaving 3 bases of the junction unmatched. CDR3 in DNA: TGTGCCAGCAGCTTCGGGACAGGGGTGGGAAACACCATATATTTT. It codes for CASSFGTGVGNTIYF.

On this clone itself: The same CDR3 can be traced to other DNA sequences in this sample. V usage is TRBV9 and J usage is TRBJ2-1; D perhaps matches TRBD2 (5 bases). The V end was cut by 7 bases, the J end by 0 bases, with 5 bases between. The length of the CDR3 is 12 residues. Germline CDR1 and CDR2: SGDLS and YYNGEE. CDR3 nucleotides: TGTGCCAGCGGGAGCTCCTACAATGAGCAGTTCTTC. Residues: CASGSSYNEQFF.

The chain is built from TRBV5-6 and TRBJ1-1; D is unclear. The CDR3 sequence is 13 residues long. Germline V gene lookup returns CDR1 SGHDT and CDR2 YYEEEE. V lost 2 bases and J 5 bases, leaving 10 bases between the germline ends. In nucleotides, the CDR3 is TGTGCCAGCAGCTTCGAGGGAAATACTGAAGCTTTCTTT. Its translation: CASSFEGNTEAFF.

This clone was seen just once. The chain has TRBV7-2 and TRBJ2-1, with 13 bases aligning to TRBD2. The V segment lost 0 bases and the J segment 8 bases; nucleotides outside the gene matches: 16. The CDR3 has 20 amino acids. The germline V gene encodes CDR1 SGHTA and CDR2 FQGNSA. CDR3 amino acids: CASSLASSIGGLAGFDEQFF. CDR3 nucleotide sequence: TGTGCCAGCAGCTTAGCGAGTTCCATTGGGGGACTAGCGGGATTCGATGAGCAGTTCTTC.

The chain recombines TRBV5-4 with TRBJ1-2; TRBD1 matches 7 bases. The CDR3 runs to 14 residues. CDR1 is SGHNT and CDR2 is YYREEE in the germline V gene (reference sequence). V dropped 3 bases and J dropped 6; count of bases not matched to a gene: 8. This chain's CDR3 is CASSSPQGHDGYTF. The CDR3 DNA sequence: TGTGCCAGCAGCTCTCCACAGGGGCACGATGGCTACACCTTC.

This chain joins TRBV7-9 and TRBJ2-1, with D possibly being TRBD1 (5 bases). The CDR3 is 12 residues long. The germline CDR1 and CDR2 sequences are SEHNR and FQNEAQ (reference sequence). Trimming took off 4 bases at V and 7 bases at J, with 8 bases between the two ends. CDR3 in DNA: TGTGCCAGCAGCTCAGGGATAAATGAGCAGTTCTTC. Translation gives CASSSGINEQFF.

The chain links TRBV4-1 to TRBJ1-2; D is ambiguous. Germline V gene data show CDR1 as MGHRA and CDR2 as YSYEKL. Trimming shortened V by 1 base and J by 0 bases, and 9 bases separated the two germline ends. This CDR3 region has 15 residues. The CDR3 sequence: CASSQGPGTNYGYTF. The CDR3 bases are TGCGCCAGCAGCCAAGGGCCGGGGACTAACTATGGCTACACCTTC.

V and J are TRBV7-8 and TRBJ1-4; no definite D call. The germline V and J ends were trimmed by 4 bases and 0 bases, with 9 bases remaining between them. Germline CDR1 and CDR2: SGHVS and FQNEAQ. The CDR3 contains 15 residues. The CDR3: CASSSRRPTNEKLFF. In nucleotides, the CDR3 is TGTGCCAGCAGCTCCAGACGGCCAACTAATGAAAAACTGTTTTTT.

The chain carries TRBV6-1 and TRBJ2-1; D gene uncertain. Between the trimmed V and J ends, which lost 2 bases and 7 bases, there was a span of 3 bases. Looked up from germline, CDR1 is MNHNS and CDR2 is SASEGT. The CDR3 has 11 residues. The CDR3 loop reads CASSEWNEQFF. The CDR3, as DNA: TGTGCCAGCAGTGAATGGAATGAGCAGTTCTTC.

The chain has TRBV10-3 and TRBJ2-7; TRBD1 matches at 7 bases. V lost 6 bases to trimming and J lost 0 bases; unmatched junction nucleotides: 5. The germline V gene has CDR1 ENHRY and CDR2 SYGVKD. The CDR3 runs 14 residues. The CDR3 loop is CAIRDRSHSYEQYF. The CDR3 region has the DNA TGTGCCATCAGGGACAGGTCGCACTCCTACGAGCAGTACTTC.